In this sample, the clone carrying this T cell receptor (beta chain) turned up a few times. This sample stems from a study of blood T cells in healthy people across ages. Then a second PCR, running about 7 to 11 cycles, was carried out with a sample-barcoded 5' primer and a J-beta primer mix. TCRdb analysed the 5' RACE reads with MiXCR anew, one entry per CDR3 protein. The sample has over 700,000 distinct CDR3 sequences, 53% seen once. This CDR3 region has 13 residues. Germline V gene data show CDR1 as MNHNY and CDR2 as SVGAGI (reference sequence). V was clipped by 7 bases and J by 1 base, with 11 bases between them.

V and J are TRBV6-6 and TRBJ2-7, with a weak D call TRBD2 (6 bases). This clonotype was obtained from an elderly man in good health. The material sequenced was blood. CDR3 amino acids: CASTRAGSYEQYF. CDR3 DNA sequence: TGTGCCAGCACCCGCGCGGGATCCTACGAGCAGTACTTC.